The 5 T cell receptor beta chains below come from one sample, sequenced in a study of chemoradiotherapy in HPV16-positive cancers. Produced via immunoSEQ multiplex PCR; TCRdb's table is partial and in-frame only. The sample contains 20,000 to 25,000 clones, approximately 89% of which appear only once. Here the sequenced sample was blood, taken from a patient who underwent chemoradiotherapy. The receptors derive from a human donor with HPV-associated anogenital cancer.

The rearrangement uses TRBV7-3 and TRBJ1-3; a possible D gene is TRBD1 (6 bases). The CDR3 contains 14 residues. With 5 bases removed from V and 2 bases from J, the gap between germline ends came to 10 bases. Germline V lookup: CDR1 SGHTA, CDR2 FQGTGA. The DNA of the CDR3 is TGTGCCAGCAGCCTGACAGGCCCTGGAAACACCATATATTTT. This translates into CASSLTGPGNTIYF. The whole variable domain, remainder taken from reference TRBV7-3 and TRBJ1-3, is GAGVSQTPSNKVTEKGKYVELRCDPISGHTALYWYRQSLGQGPEFLIYFQGTGAADDSGLPNDRFFAVRPEGSVSTLKIQRTERGDSAVYLCASSLTGPGNTIYFGEGSWLTVV.

The count of this clone is one. The sample has other DNA sequences that encode this CDR3 too. CDR3 protein: CASSLEGRYEQYF. The CDR3 coding sequence is TGCGCCAGCAGCTTGGAGGGGCGGTACGAGCAGTACTTC. The chain employs TRBV5-1 and TRBJ2-7, with D possibly matching TRBD1 (5 bases). This CDR3 has 13 amino acids. V was clipped by 0 bases and J by 4 bases, with 8 bases between them. Germline V gene lookup returns CDR1 SGHRS and CDR2 YFSETQ. The full variable domain, in which reference TRBV5-1 and TRBJ2-7 provide the parts outside the CDR3, is KAGVTQTPRYLIKTRGQQVTLSCSPISGHRSVSWYQQTPGQGLQFLFEYFSETQRNKGNFPGRFSGRQFSNSRSEMNVSTLELGDSALYLCASSLEGRYEQYFGPGTRLTVT.

The CDR3 protein is CASSQGAGSYNEQFF. For the CDR3, the DNA is TGCGCCAGCAGCCAAGGGGCAGGCTCCTACAATGAGCAGTTCTTC. The chain couples TRBV4-3 to TRBJ2-1; D unclear. Germline CDR1 is LGHNA and CDR2 is YSLEER. CDR3 length equals 15 residues. V lost 1 base, J lost 0 bases, and 7 bases lay in between.

The V and J genes are TRBV19 and TRBJ2-7; D gene uncertain. Deletions cut 2 bases from V and 1 base from J, with 9 bases between. The CDR3 covers 14 residues. The germline CDR1 and CDR2 sequences are LNHDA and SQIVND (reference sequence). CDR3 region: CASSIIHGSYEQYF. The CDR3 bases are TGTGCCAGTAGTATAATCCACGGGTCCTACGAGCAGTACTTC. Supplemented by reference TRBV19 and TRBJ2-7, the full variable domain reads DGGITQSPKYLFRKEGQNVTLSCEQNLNHDAMYWYRQDPGQGLRLIYYSQIVNDFQKGDIAEGYSVSREKKESFPLTVTSAQKNPTAFYLCASSIIHGSYEQYFGPGTRLTVT.

This clone has more than one count but fewer than ten. The chain carries TRBV19 and TRBJ2-2, with D possibly called TRBD1 or TRBD2 (6 bases each). The germline V and J ends were trimmed by 8 bases and 4 bases, with 11 bases remaining between them. CDR1 is LNHDA and CDR2 is SQIVND in the germline V gene (reference sequence). The CDR3 length is 13 residues. DNA of the CDR3: TGTGCCAGTGAGGGGGGTATCACCGGGGAGCTGTTTTTT. It codes for CASEGGITGELFF.